This T cell receptor beta chain was retrieved from a study of blood T cell repertoires in COVID-19. Whole-study context: Specimens from acute and convalescent COVID-19 originated in the United States, Italy and Spain.

Sequenced by immunoSEQ multiplex PCR; TCRdb stores in-frame clones only, minus some. The sample has about 180,000 clones, roughly 85% seen once; the top ten hold around 9%. The CDR3 is 11 amino acids. The V and J ends lost 6 bases and 7 bases respectively, with 10 bases between them. Germline CDR1 and CDR2: LNHDA and SQIVND (reference sequence). J is TRBJ2-7 and V is TRBV19; weak D call: TRBD1 (6 bases). The sample taken for sequencing was peripheral blood. This receptor was taken from a man between 45 and 60 years old with active or convalescent COVID-19. CDR3 amino acids: CASRDRFEQYF. CDR3 nucleotides: TGTGCCAGTAGAGACAGGTTTGAGCAGTACTTC.